Below, 9 T cell receptor beta chains from the same sample are listed, as sequenced in a study of T cells in localized non-small cell lung cancer. Repertoires were generated with immunoSEQ multiplex PCR, while TCRdb's copy carries only in-frame clones and drops some. The repertoire has over 8,500 clones, roughly 84% of them found once; the top ten carry around 8.6%. Specimen: peripheral blood, collected before any cancer treatment. All receptors derive from a male donor at least 60 years old with stage III lung adenocarcinoma.

This rearrangement joins TRBV29-1 to TRBJ2-1; D may be TRBD1 (7 bases). The V end lost 6 bases, the J end lost 4 bases, and 10 bases lay between the germline ends. Germline assignment: CDR1 SQVTM and CDR2 ANQGSEA. This CDR3 is built from 12 residues. This CDR3 reads CSVAGQYNEQFF. DNA of the CDR3: TGCAGCGTCGCGGGACAGTACAATGAGCAGTTCTTC.

V usage is TRBV6-4 and J usage is TRBJ1-1; D remains ambiguous. Trimming pared 0 bases from V and 1 base from J, leaving 9 bases between. In germline, CDR1 is MRHNA, CDR2 SNTAGT. The CDR3 spans 15 residues. The CDR3 coding sequence is TGTGCCAGCAGTGACTCTACAGCGGGGAACACTGAAGCTTTCTTT. Translation gives CASSDSTAGNTEAFF.

The chain has TRBV5-5 and TRBJ2-2; maybe TRBD1 (5 bases). CDR1 is SGHKS and CDR2 is YYEKEE in the germline V gene (reference sequence). The CDR3 is 16 residues long. Trimming took 4 bases from V and 4 from J, leaving 17 bases between them. CDR3 region: CASSPVVSRATGELFF. CDR3 coding DNA: TGTGCCAGCAGCCCCGTTGTATCCAGGGCCACCGGGGAGCTGTTTTTT. The variable domain in full, completed from reference TRBV5-5 and TRBJ2-2, reads DAGVTQSPTHLIKTRGQQVTLRCSPISGHKSVSWYQQVLGQGPQFIFQYYEKEERGRGNFPDRFSARQFPNYSSELNVNALLLGDSALYLCASSPVVSRATGELFFGEGSRLTVL.

The V gene is TRBV2, the J gene TRBJ1-6; D gene unclear. The length of the CDR3 is 13 residues. Trimming took off 8 bases at V and 4 bases at J, with 9 bases between the two ends. Germline V gives CDR1 SNHLY, CDR2 FYNNEI. This chain's CDR3 is CASRRRYNSPLHF. CDR3 nucleotides: TGTGCCAGCCGAAGGAGATATAATTCACCCCTCCACTTT.

Note on this clone: Within the sample, other DNA sequences also encode this same CDR3. The chain links TRBV4-2 to TRBJ1-2; D might be TRBD1 (6 bases). The CDR3 totals 14 residues. Germline CDR1 reads LGHNA; CDR2 reads YNFKEQ. Trimming took off 2 bases at V and 8 bases at J, with 15 bases between the two ends. DNA for the CDR3: TGTGCCAGCAGCCAAAATCCGACAGGAGAAGGCTACACCTTC. Protein sequence: CASSQNPTGEGYTF.

This chain uses TRBV5-1 with TRBJ2-5; perhaps D is TRBD1 or TRBD2 (5 bases each). The V gene lost 5 bases and the J gene lost 1 base, with 12 bases spanning the gap. Germline V CDR1 and CDR2: SGHRS, YFSETQ. This CDR3 has 14 residues. In DNA, the CDR3 is TGCGCCAGCAGTCCTGGGGGAGTCCAAGAGACCCAGTACTTC. This gives the protein CASSPGGVQETQYF.

The chain combines TRBV18 with TRBJ2-1; 8 bases fit TRBD1. The junction had 13 bases not matched to a gene; V was cut back by 2 bases and J by 7 bases. CDR1 KGHSH and CDR2 LQKENI come from the germline V gene. The CDR3 is 17 amino acids. CDR3 residues: CASSPIGQGQAANEQFF. The CDR3 DNA sequence: TGTGCCAGCTCACCAATAGGACAGGGTCAAGCAGCAAATGAGCAGTTCTTC. Drawing the rest from reference TRBV18 and TRBJ2-1, the complete variable domain is NAGVMQNPRHLVRRRGQEARLRCSPMKGHSHVYWYRQLPEEGLKFMVYLQKENIIDESGMPKERFSAEFPKEGPSILRIQQVVRGDSAAYFCASSPIGQGQAANEQFFGPGTRLTVL.

The chain joins TRBV6-5 to TRBJ2-7; possible D gene TRBD1, 6 bases. Trimming stripped 0 bases from V and 1 base from J, with 10 bases between. The CDR3 sequence is 15 residues long. Germline values: CDR1 MNHEY, CDR2 SVGAGI. The CDR3 protein is CASSYSGAGSYEQYF. The CDR3 nucleotides read TGTGCCAGCAGTTACTCGGGGGCCGGGTCCTACGAGCAGTACTTC.

The chain employs TRBV15 and TRBJ2-3; 8 nucleotides agree with TRBD2. The CDR3 is made up of 15 amino acids. V shed 6 bases and J 0 bases; nucleotides not matched to a gene: 5. CDR1 is LNHNV, CDR2 YYDKDF, per germline (reference sequence). CDR3 residues: CATSLAGGSTDTQYF. As DNA, the CDR3 is TGTGCCACCAGTTTGGCGGGAGGAAGCACAGATACGCAGTATTTT.